Described below is a single T cell receptor beta chain sequence and its context. Clones were read by immunoSEQ multiplex PCR, and TCRdb kept only the in-frame ones, dropping some. The sample contains about 350,000 clones, over 90% of which appear only once. This CDR3 has 15 residues. The germline gives CDR1 ENHRY, CDR2 SYGVKD. Trimming took off 0 bases at V and 9 bases at J, with 15 bases between the two ends. This entry comes from a study of brain T cells in children with intractable seizures. The time point is: blood from clinic visit 5 months post-surgery; TSC patient then seizure free. This receptor was identified in a boy less than two years old with tuberous sclerosis and intractable seizures. This rearrangement joins TRBV10-3 to TRBJ1-5; D possibly corresponds to TRBD1 (6 bases). The source was peripheral blood, collected 4 to 6 months after surgery. The DNA for the CDR3 is TGTGCCATCAGTGAGTCGGGGGACAAGGCCCGGCCCCAGCATTTT. Its translation is CAISESGDKARPQHF.